This T cell receptor (beta chain) was obtained from a study of blood T cell repertoires in COVID-19. In the study overall: Donors in the United States, Italy and Spain gave samples during acute or convalescent COVID-19. T cells, B-cell-depleted T cells, or PBMCs provided the cDNA or gDNA that served as material.

Per the original methods: Nucleated cell counts were estimated from reference gene primer amplification. The protocol was immunoSEQ multiplex PCR, while the TCRdb copy is restricted to in-frame clones and leaves out a portion. V and J calls and clone size are as listed in that table; D and trimming were resolved from the DNA. The table shows about 270,000 clones, with under 90% occurring only once. The V gene's germline CDR1 is SNHLY and CDR2 FYNNEI. V was clipped by 0 bases and J by 7 bases; unmatched bases: 4. The CDR3 has 14 amino acids. The clonotype originates from a woman aged 50 to 60 who had recovered from COVID-19. The sequencing input was peripheral blood. The chain recombines TRBV2 with TRBJ2-7; TRBD2 aligns across 9 bases. CDR3 in DNA: TGTGCCAGCAGTGAAGCGGGGCTAGCGGGGGAGCAGTACTTC. Its translation is CASSEAGLAGEQYF.